These T cell receptor beta chains were read from a single sample in a study of T cell responses to AZD1222 COVID-19 vaccine. Libraries were prepared by immunoSEQ multiplex PCR; TCRdb keeps only in-frame clonotypes and omits some of them. The sample has some 100,000 clones, 87% seen once; the top ten hold around 3.8%. Material: peripheral blood, obtained on day 0 of MenACWY control vaccination. The receptors come from an adult in good health. Each CDR3 is given without its conserved first and last residue. A D gene is named only where the DNA matches it firmly.

d_call j_call v_call cdr3_aa
. TRBJ2-3 TRBV28 ASSLGGNTDTQY
. TRBJ1-5 TRBV28 ASSLYRDSNQPQH
. TRBJ1-1 TRBV10-3 AIKGADTEAF
. TRBJ1-2 TRBV7-9 ASSLVTEGDGYT
TRBD2 TRBJ2-1 TRBV25-1 ASSEPREGYNEQF
TRBD1 TRBJ1-2 TRBV6-5 ASSYTGTAFYT
. TRBJ2-5 TRBV15 ATARDAGQETQY
. TRBJ2-2 TRBV6-2/TRBV6-3 ASSYSPEPGSGELF
. TRBJ2-4 TRBV5-1 ASSKGEGGKNIQY
. TRBJ2-6 TRBV4-1 ASSQEAYAYSGANVLT
. TRBJ1-2 TRBV19 ASLQTGTAYYGYT
. TRBJ2-1 TRBV4-1 ASSQEGAFRGNEQF
. TRBJ1-4 TRBV28 ASSPPEGKLF
. TRBJ2-7 TRBV3-1/TRBV3-2 ASSQGLDAYEQY
. TRBJ2-1 TRBV6-5 AARAGSYNEQF
. TRBJ2-7 TRBV12-2 ASRQGQEPDEQY
. TRBJ1-1 TRBV10-3 ATWNREGYTEAF
TRBD1 TRBJ2-3 TRBV10-3 AISESPAGTGPDTQY
. TRBJ2-1 TRBV6-5 ASEAGLFGNEQF
. TRBJ2-6 TRBV27 ASSFFRGTRANVLT
. TRBJ1-4 TRBV28 ASSSPGEEKLF
. TRBJ2-7 TRBV2 ASGQGGYEQY
. TRBJ2-2 TRBV5-1 ASSLGGTGELF
. TRBJ1-1 TRBV19 ASSMRGASKTEAF
. TRBJ1-2 TRBV24-1 ATSDTSGGYT
TRBD1 TRBJ1-5 TRBV28 ASRYDRVNQPQH
. TRBJ1-2 TRBV12-3/TRBV12-4 ASSLGADYGYT
TRBD1 TRBJ2-2 TRBV10-3 AIRGQTGGSGELF
TRBD2 TRBJ2-7 TRBV5-1 ASSLNAGDYEQY
TRBD1 TRBJ2-7 TRBV19 ASSTTGVREQY
TRBD1 TRBJ1-1 TRBV7-3 ASSFPGQGYQDTEAF
. TRBJ2-7 TRBV7-3 ASSLMGRGQPYEQY
. TRBJ2-7 TRBV28 ASSHPGASRAIY
. TRBJ1-5 TRBV5-5 ASSQGPNQPQH
. TRBJ2-1 TRBV27 ASSFRTSSYNEQF
TRBD2 TRBJ2-1 TRBV7-8 ASSSTSGVSYNEQF
TRBD2 TRBJ2-7 TRBV11-3 ASSLSGGAVKQY
TRBD1 TRBJ2-7 TRBV11-2 ASSTDRGGEQY
. TRBJ2-2 TRBV14 ASSSMNTGELF
. TRBJ2-6 TRBV7-9 ASSFISGANVLT
. TRBJ1-4 TRBV7-2 ASSRDQGYEKLF
TRBD2 TRBJ2-1 TRBV6-5 ASSYTLAGGGEQF
. TRBJ2-7 TRBV28 ASSLSGPQY
TRBD1 TRBJ2-3 TRBV5-1 ASSSDRGWDTQY
. TRBJ1-4 TRBV2 ASSANPAGANEKLF
TRBD1 TRBJ2-7 TRBV2 ASSERSGTGSLYEQY
. TRBJ1-3 TRBV7-2 ASTRGNTIY
TRBD2 TRBJ2-1 TRBV18 ASSPSGGSLHNEQF
. TRBJ1-5 TRBV7-2 ASSLGSRGLSQPQH
. TRBJ2-1 TRBV5-1 ASSSPSRTNVNEQF
TRBD2 TRBJ2-7 TRBV4-3 ASSQDGLAGGYEQY
. TRBJ1-1 TRBV19 ASSERRGFMNTEAF
. TRBJ2-7 TRBV7-6 ASSSSVTGQGVHHSYEQY
. TRBJ1-5 TRBV2 ASGRSNQPQH
. TRBJ1-1 TRBV6-2/TRBV6-3 ASSFKVGDTEAF
. TRBJ2-3 TRBV5-4 ASALEAADTQY
TRBD1 TRBJ1-4 TRBV6-2/TRBV6-3 ASSRRTGTNEKLF
. TRBJ1-4 TRBV6-6 ASRSRTVTNEKLF
. TRBJ2-7 TRBV6-2/TRBV6-3 ASSPGASSYEQY